These T cell receptor beta chains were read from a single sample in a study of human T cells and chemical hapten exposure. Using its own MiXCR run on the RACE reads, TCRdb lists one record per CDR3 protein. The sample shows some 180,000 distinct CDR3 sequences, 20% to 25% of them seen only once. This specimen was whole blood, taken in connection with sensitization to the hapten diphenylcyclopropenone (DPC). These receptors all come from a woman aged 45-65 years with alopecia areata. Some clones in this sample may be carry-over from other donors' samples. The CDR3 runs from the conserved cysteine through the conserved F or W. The order of the fields is J gene, V gene, clone size, D gene, CDR3 DNA, CDR3 protein. D genes are given only for firm matches. Clone size is stated in some rows and not others, as once, few, many or a class when expanded.

TRBJ2-7 | TRBV20-1 | NA | NA | TGCAGTGCTCCCAGCGACGAAACCGGGCAGTACTTC | CSAPSDETGQYF
TRBJ1-1 | TRBV6-5 | NA | TRBD1 | TGTGCCAGCAGTAATACAGGGGTAAGACTAGACACTGAAGCTTTCTTT | CASSNTGVRLDTEAFF
TRBJ2-1 | TRBV29-1 | few | NA | TGCAGCGTTGGAGTTAACTCCTACAATGAGCAGTTCTTC | CSVGVNSYNEQFF
TRBJ2-2 | TRBV25-1 | few | TRBD1 | TGTGCCAGCAGTGCCCCGGACAGGGCCCTCACCGGGGAGCTGTTTTTT | CASSAPDRALTGELFF
TRBJ2-2 | TRBV7-8 | NA | TRBD2 | TGTGCCAGCAGCTTAAAACTAGCGGGGCTGAACACCGGGGAGCTGTTTTTT | CASSLKLAGLNTGELFF
TRBJ2-2 | TRBV7-9 | NA | NA | TGTGCCAGCAGCCTATGGACTGGTCTCACCGGGGAGCTGTTTTTT | CASSLWTGLTGELFF
TRBJ2-1 | TRBV20-1 | NA | TRBD2 | TGCAGTGCTAGTCCTAGCGGACCCTACAATGAGCAGTTCTTC | CSASPSGPYNEQFF
TRBJ2-1 | TRBV3-1 | NA | NA | TGTGCCAGCAGCCAAGTAGGCAGATACAATGAGCAGTTCTTC | CASSQVGRYNEQFF
TRBJ2-7 | TRBV20-1 | few | NA | TGCAGTGCTAGGTCAACCGGGAGAAACTCCTACGAGCAGTACTTC | CSARSTGRNSYEQYF
TRBJ2-6 | TRBV9 | NA | TRBD1 | TGTGCCAGCAGCGTGGAGACGGGACAGCCCTACTCTGGGGCCAACGTCCTGACTTTC | CASSVETGQPYSGANVLTF
TRBJ2-1 | TRBV7-9 | NA | TRBD1 | TGTGCCAGCAGCTTACTTGAGACAGGGGAGTTCTTC | CASSLLETGEFF
TRBJ1-1 | TRBV20-1 | few | NA | TGCAGTGCTGTGGGGGTGAACACTGAAGCTTTCTTT | CSAVGVNTEAFF
TRBJ1-4 | TRBV5-6 | NA | NA | TGTGCCAGCAGCTCTAAACCTGGGATGAACCGTAATGAAAAACTGTTTTTT | CASSSKPGMNRNEKLFF
TRBJ1-6 | TRBV5-1 | few | NA | TGCGCCAGCAGCTTGGCTTCGGGGGATAATTCACCCCTCCACTTT | CASSLASGDNSPLHF
TRBJ2-3 | TRBV7-9 | NA | NA | TGTGCCAGCAGCTTAGAACTCTTTCGCCAGAAAGACGCAGATACGCAGTATTTT | CASSLELFRQKDADTQYF
TRBJ1-3 | TRBV21-1 | NA | NA | TGTGCCAGCAGCAAGGGTGGAGCAACGACAGGTAGCTCTGGAAACACCATATATTTT | CASSKGGATTGSSGNTIYF
TRBJ1-1 | TRBV12-3/TRBV12-4 | NA | NA | TGTGCCAGCAGTTTATGGCAGGCGGGGGCTTTCTTT | CASSLWQAGAFF
TRBJ2-3 | TRBV7-8 | few | TRBD2 | TGTGCCAGCAGCCTGCGTGTGACTAGCGGGAGTGCAGATACGCAGTATTTT | CASSLRVTSGSADTQYF
TRBJ2-7 | TRBV3-1 | NA | NA | TGTGCCAGCAGCCAAGATCCCAGTTCCTACGAGCAGTACTTC | CASSQDPSSYEQYF
TRBJ2-1 | TRBV20-1 | few | TRBD2 | TGCAGTGCTTCTAGCGGGAGGCCCCCCGGCAATGAGCAGTTCTTC | CSASSGRPPGNEQFF
TRBJ2-1 | TRBV2 | NA | TRBD2 | TGTGCCAGCAGTGAATGGGGACTAGCGGGATATTACAATGAGCAGTTCTTC | CASSEWGLAGYYNEQFF
TRBJ2-7 | TRBV29-1 | NA | TRBD1 | TGCAGCGTTGAAGAAGTCGGGACAGGATCGTCCTACGAGCAGTACTTC | CSVEEVGTGSSYEQYF
TRBJ2-2 | TRBV6-2/TRBV6-3 | few | NA | TGTGCCAGCACCCGAAGCCCCGGGGAGCTGTTTTTT | CASTRSPGELFF
TRBJ2-5 | TRBV6-5 | NA | NA | TGTGCCAGCAGCCAAATGATGACCATTCAAGAGACCCAGTACTTC | CASSQMMTIQETQYF
TRBJ1-1 | TRBV11-2 | few | NA | TGTGCCAGCAGCTTAAGAGTGCTAACCGCGAAGAACACTGAAGCTTTCTTT | CASSLRVLTAKNTEAFF
TRBJ2-3 | TRBV20-1 | NA | NA | TGCAGTGCTAAGTCCCCGGCTGACACAGATACGCAGTATTTT | CSAKSPADTDTQYF
TRBJ2-3 | TRBV10-3 | few | TRBD1 | TGTGCCATCAACCCGGGACAGGGCCCAGATACGCAGTATTTT | CAINPGQGPDTQYF
TRBJ1-1 | TRBV7-9 | few | NA | TGTGCCAGCAGCGACGGGGTGGAGGCTTTCTTT | CASSDGVEAFF
TRBJ2-1 | TRBV4-2 | NA | NA | TGTGCCAGCAGCCAAGATCGGGGAGGGGGGGAATTGGGTAATGAGCAGTTCTTC | CASSQDRGGGELGNEQFF
TRBJ1-2 | TRBV18 | few | TRBD1 | TGTGCCAGCTCACCACCAGGACAGGGCGACTATGGCTACACCTTC | CASSPPGQGDYGYTF
TRBJ1-1 | TRBV5-4 | few | NA | TGTGCCAGCAGCTTGGTTGTTTTTAGCAGGGAAGGGGGGAACACTGAAGCTTTCTTT | CASSLVVFSREGGNTEAFF
TRBJ2-1 | TRBV10-3 | NA | TRBD1 | TGTGCCATCAGACGCCCCATACAGGGGGCGATCAATGAGCAGTTCTTC | CAIRRPIQGAINEQFF
TRBJ2-7 | TRBV6-5 | NA | NA | TGTGCCAGCAGTTACGGCCCACTTCAGAACGAGCAGTACTTC | CASSYGPLQNEQYF
TRBJ1-5 | TRBV23-1 | few | NA | TGCGCCAGCAGTCAAGTTCAGCCCCAGCATTTT | CASSQVQPQHF
TRBJ2-3 | TRBV7-9 | few | NA | TGTGCCAGCAGCTTAAGGGAGTTAGATACGCAGTATTTT | CASSLRELDTQYF
TRBJ1-1 | TRBV4-2 | few | NA | TGTGCCAGCAGCCAAGAAGGTACCGGCATGAACACTGAAGCTTTCTTT | CASSQEGTGMNTEAFF
TRBJ2-2 | TRBV11-2 | NA | NA | TGTGCCAGCAGCATCTCTACCGGGGAGCTGTTTTTT | CASSISTGELFF
TRBJ2-4 | TRBV6-2/TRBV6-3 | few | TRBD2 | TGTGCCAGCAGTCTAGCGGGAGGCTCAAACATTCAGTACTTC | CASSLAGGSNIQYF
TRBJ2-7 | TRBV20-1 | few | NA | TGCAGTGCCAGAAGTGGAACTCCTTCCTACGAGCAGTACTTC | CSARSGTPSYEQYF
TRBJ2-7 | TRBV5-5 | once | NA | TGTGCCAGCAGCTTGGCGAGGCAGATCTACGAGCAGTACTTC | CASSLARQIYEQYF
TRBJ2-1 | TRBV20-1 | NA | TRBD1 | TGCAGTGCTAGAGTCCTTCGACAGGGGGGTTTGTTCTTC | CSARVLRQGGLFF
TRBJ1-3 | TRBV20-1 | NA | TRBD1 | TGCAGTGCTCGCCCGGGACAGGGTTCAGGAAACACCATATATTTT | CSARPGQGSGNTIYF
TRBJ1-2 | TRBV12-3/TRBV12-4 | NA | NA | TGTGCCAGCAGTTCGAATTATGGCTACACCTTC | CASSSNYGYTF
TRBJ2-2 | TRBV29-1 | few | TRBD2 | TGCAGCGCAGAACTAGCGGGAGAGGGTACCGGGGAGCTGTTTTTT | CSAELAGEGTGELFF
TRBJ2-3 | TRBV20-1 | few | TRBD2 | TGCAGTGCTAGAGAGAGCGGGGTCTTCACAGATACGCAGTATTTT | CSARESGVFTDTQYF
TRBJ2-1 | TRBV9 | NA | NA | TGTGCCAGCAGCGTAGGGGCAAGTAGCTCCTACAATGAGCAGTTCTTC | CASSVGASSSYNEQFF
TRBJ1-5 | TRBV3-1 | once | TRBD1 | TGTGCCAGCAGCCGAGCAGGACAGGACAGGCAGCCCCAGCATTTT | CASSRAGQDRQPQHF
TRBJ2-1 | TRBV18 | few | NA | TGTGCCAGCTCACCAAGCGGGTTGCCTAACAATGAGCAGTTCTTC | CASSPSGLPNNEQFF
TRBJ2-2 | TRBV20-1 | few | NA | TGCAGTGCGGGCGCGAACACCGGGGAGCTGTTTTTT | CSAGANTGELFF
TRBJ2-1 | TRBV7-6 | NA | NA | TGTGCCAGCAGCTCCGACCCAGTGGACAATGAGCAGTTCTTC | CASSSDPVDNEQFF
TRBJ2-5 | TRBV5-6 | NA | TRBD2 | TGTGCCAGCATCCCCCCCCTTTACAGCGGGAGCCAAGAGACCCAGTACTTC | CASIPPLYSGSQETQYF
TRBJ2-7 | TRBV29-1 | NA | TRBD2 | TGCAGCGTTGTGCCGGGAGGGCCTTCCTCATCCTACGAGCAGTACTTC | CSVVPGGPSSSYEQYF
TRBJ2-1 | TRBV5-1 | few | TRBD2 | TGCGCCAGCAGCTTACCTACTAGCGGGGGGAGGGTTGAGCAGTTCTTC | CASSLPTSGGRVEQFF
TRBJ2-6 | TRBV4-2 | few | NA | TGTGCCAGCAGCCAGCAAGTCCCTTCTGGGGCCAACGTCCTGACTTTC | CASSQQVPSGANVLTF
TRBJ2-1 | TRBV24-1 | few | TRBD2 | TGTGCCACCAGTAGGACTAGCGGGAGGCGGGATGAGCAGTTCTTC | CATSRTSGRRDEQFF
TRBJ2-7 | TRBV6-5 | few | TRBD2 | TGTGCCAGCAGTTCCTCCTTAGCGGGAGCTTCCGAGCAGTACTTC | CASSSSLAGASEQYF
TRBJ1-6 | TRBV19 | few | TRBD1 | TGTGCCAGTAGTATCCGGGACAGCCTCATTAATTCACCCCTCCACTTT | CASSIRDSLINSPLHF
TRBJ2-1 | TRBV10-1 | few | NA | TGCGCCAGCAGTGTCAGTGGGGGCGCCTACAATGAGCAGTTCTTC | CASSVSGGAYNEQFF
TRBJ1-6 | TRBV28 | NA | NA | TGTGCCAGCACCCCTCCAGGTACCAATTCACCCCTCCACTTT | CASTPPGTNSPLHF